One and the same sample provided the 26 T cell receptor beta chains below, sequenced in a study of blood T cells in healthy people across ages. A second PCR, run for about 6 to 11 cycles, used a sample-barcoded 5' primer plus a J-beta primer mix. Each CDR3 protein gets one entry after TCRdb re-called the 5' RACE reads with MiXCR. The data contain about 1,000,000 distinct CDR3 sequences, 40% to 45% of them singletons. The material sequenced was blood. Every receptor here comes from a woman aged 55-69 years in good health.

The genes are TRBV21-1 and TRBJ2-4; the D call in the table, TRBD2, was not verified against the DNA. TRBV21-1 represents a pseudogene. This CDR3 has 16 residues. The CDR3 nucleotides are TGTGCCAGCAGCAAAGAGGCCGGGAGGGTCAAAAACATTCAGTACTTC. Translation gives CASSKEAGRVKNIQYF.

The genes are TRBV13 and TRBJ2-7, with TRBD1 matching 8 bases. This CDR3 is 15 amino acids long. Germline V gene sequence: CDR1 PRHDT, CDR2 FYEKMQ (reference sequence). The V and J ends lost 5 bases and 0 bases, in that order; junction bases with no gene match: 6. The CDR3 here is CASSPTGDFSYEQYF. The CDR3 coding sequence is TGTGCCAGCAGCCCGACAGGGGACTTCTCCTACGAGCAGTACTTC.

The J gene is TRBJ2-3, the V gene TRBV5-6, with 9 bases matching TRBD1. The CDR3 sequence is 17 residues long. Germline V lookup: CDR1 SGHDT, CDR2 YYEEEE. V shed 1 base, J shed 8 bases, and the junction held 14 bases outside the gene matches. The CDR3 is CASSLFGQGTATTTQYF. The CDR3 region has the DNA TGTGCCAGCAGCTTGTTCGGACAGGGGACGGCTACTACTACGCAGTATTTT.

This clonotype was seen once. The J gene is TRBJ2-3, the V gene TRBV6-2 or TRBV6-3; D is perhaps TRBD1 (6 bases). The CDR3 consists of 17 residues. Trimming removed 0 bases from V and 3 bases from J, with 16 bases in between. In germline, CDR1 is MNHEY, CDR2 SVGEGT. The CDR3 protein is CASSYSTEWTETDTQYF. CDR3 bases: TGTGCCAGCAGTTACTCGACCGAATGGACAGAAACAGATACGCAGTATTTT.

This CDR3 reads CASSSGTSGRNYEQYF. The CDR3 DNA sequence: TGTGCCAGCAGCTCAGGGACTAGCGGGAGAAACTACGAGCAGTACTTC. The chain employs TRBV13 and TRBJ2-7; 14 bases fit TRBD2. Germline V gene data show CDR1 as PRHDT and CDR2 as FYEKMQ (reference sequence). V shed 4 bases and J 3 bases; nucleotides not matched to a gene: 5. This CDR3 comprises 16 residues.

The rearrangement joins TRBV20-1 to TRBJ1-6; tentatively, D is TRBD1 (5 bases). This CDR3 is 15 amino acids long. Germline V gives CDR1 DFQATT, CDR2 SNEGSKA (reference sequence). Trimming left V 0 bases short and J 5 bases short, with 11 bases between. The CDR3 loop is CSAREPGRDNSPLHF. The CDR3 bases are TGCAGTGCTAGAGAGCCGGGACGGGATAATTCACCCCTCCACTTT.

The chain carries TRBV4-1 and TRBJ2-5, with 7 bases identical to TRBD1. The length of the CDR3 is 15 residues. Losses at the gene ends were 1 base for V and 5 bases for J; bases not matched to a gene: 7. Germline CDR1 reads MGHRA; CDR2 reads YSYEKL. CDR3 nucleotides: TGCGCCAGCAGCCAAGCCCCGACAGGGTGGGAGACCCAGTACTTC. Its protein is CASSQAPTGWETQYF.

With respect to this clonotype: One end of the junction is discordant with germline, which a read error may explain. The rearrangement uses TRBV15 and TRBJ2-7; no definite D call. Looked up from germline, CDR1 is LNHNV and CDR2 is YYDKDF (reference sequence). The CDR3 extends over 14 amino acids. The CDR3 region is CATSRDPNSYGQYF. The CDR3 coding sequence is TGTGCCACCAGCAGAGATCCCAATAGCTACGGGCAGTACTTC.

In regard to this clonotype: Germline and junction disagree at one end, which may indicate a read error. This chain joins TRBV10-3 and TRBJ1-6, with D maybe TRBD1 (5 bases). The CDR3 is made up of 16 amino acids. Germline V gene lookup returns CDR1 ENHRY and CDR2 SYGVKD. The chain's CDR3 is CAISESLGGNNSPPHF. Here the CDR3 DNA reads TGTGCCATCAGTGAGTCGTTGGGGGGGAATAATTCACCCCCCCACTTT.

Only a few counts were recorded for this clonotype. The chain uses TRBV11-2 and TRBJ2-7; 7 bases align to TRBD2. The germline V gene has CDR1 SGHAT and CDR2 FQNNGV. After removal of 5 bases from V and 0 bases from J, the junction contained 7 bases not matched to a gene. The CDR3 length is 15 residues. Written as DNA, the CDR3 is TGTGCCAGCAGCAAAGCAGCGGGACTCTCCTACGAGCAGTACTTC. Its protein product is CASSKAAGLSYEQYF.

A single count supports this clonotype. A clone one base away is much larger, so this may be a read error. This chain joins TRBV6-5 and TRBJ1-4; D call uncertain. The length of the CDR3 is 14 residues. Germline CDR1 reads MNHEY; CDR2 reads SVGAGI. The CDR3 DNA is TGTGCCAGCAGTTACGGGCAGCTTAATGAAAAACGGTTTTTT. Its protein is CASSYGQLNEKRFF.

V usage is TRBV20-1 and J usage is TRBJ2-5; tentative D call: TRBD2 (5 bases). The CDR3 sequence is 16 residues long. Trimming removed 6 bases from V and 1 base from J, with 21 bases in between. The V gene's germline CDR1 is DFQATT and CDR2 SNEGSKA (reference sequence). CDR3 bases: TGCAGTGCCCTCGATAGTTTGGGAGCCACCCAAGAGACCCAGTACTTC. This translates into CSALDSLGATQETQYF.

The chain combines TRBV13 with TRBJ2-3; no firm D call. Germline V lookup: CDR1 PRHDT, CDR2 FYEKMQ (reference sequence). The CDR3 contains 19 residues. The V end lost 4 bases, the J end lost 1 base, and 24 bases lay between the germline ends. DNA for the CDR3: TGTGCCAGCAGCTACAACCCGACCCTAGGGCGGAGCCGCACAGATACGCAGTATTTT. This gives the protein CASSYNPTLGRSRTDTQYF.

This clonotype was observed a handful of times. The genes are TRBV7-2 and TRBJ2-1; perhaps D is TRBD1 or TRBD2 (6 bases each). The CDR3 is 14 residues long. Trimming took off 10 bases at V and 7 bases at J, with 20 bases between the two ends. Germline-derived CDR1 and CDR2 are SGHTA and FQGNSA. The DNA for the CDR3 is TGTGCCACGCAGGGGAGGTCCGGGCCTAATGAGCAGTTCTTC. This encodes CATQGRSGPNEQFF.

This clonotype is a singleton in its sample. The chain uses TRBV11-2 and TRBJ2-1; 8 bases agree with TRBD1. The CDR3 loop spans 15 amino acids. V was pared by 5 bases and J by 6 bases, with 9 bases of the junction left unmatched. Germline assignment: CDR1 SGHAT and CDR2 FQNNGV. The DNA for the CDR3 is TGTGCCAGCAGCCCGGGACAGGCCTTCCGCAATGAGCAGTTCTTC. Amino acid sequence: CASSPGQAFRNEQFF.

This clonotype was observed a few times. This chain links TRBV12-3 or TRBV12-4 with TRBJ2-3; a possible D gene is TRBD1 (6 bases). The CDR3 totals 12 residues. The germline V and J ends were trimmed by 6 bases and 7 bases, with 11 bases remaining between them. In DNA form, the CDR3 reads TGTGCCAGCAGGGCAGGGGAGTATACGCAGTATTTT. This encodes CASRAGEYTQYF.

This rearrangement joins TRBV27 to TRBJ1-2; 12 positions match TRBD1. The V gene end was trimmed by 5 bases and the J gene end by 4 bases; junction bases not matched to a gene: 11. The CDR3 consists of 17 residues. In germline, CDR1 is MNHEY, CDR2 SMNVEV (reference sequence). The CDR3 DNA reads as TGTGCCAGCAGTCCCGGGACAGGGGGCTTAATCTTCTATGGCTACACCTTC. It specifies CASSPGTGGLIFYGYTF.

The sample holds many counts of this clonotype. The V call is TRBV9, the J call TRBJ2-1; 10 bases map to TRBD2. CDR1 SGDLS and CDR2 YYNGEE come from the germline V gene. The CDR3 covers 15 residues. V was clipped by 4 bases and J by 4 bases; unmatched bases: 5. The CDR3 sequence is CASSPPTSGYNEQFF. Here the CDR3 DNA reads TGTGCCAGCAGCCCACCGACTAGCGGGTACAATGAGCAGTTCTTC.

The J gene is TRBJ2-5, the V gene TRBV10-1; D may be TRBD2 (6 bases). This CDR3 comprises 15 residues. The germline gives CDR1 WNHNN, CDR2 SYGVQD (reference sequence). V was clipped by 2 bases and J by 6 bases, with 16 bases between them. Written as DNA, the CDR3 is TGCGCCAGCAGTGAGGGGTCTGGGACTGGGAAGACCCAGTACTTC. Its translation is CASSEGSGTGKTQYF.

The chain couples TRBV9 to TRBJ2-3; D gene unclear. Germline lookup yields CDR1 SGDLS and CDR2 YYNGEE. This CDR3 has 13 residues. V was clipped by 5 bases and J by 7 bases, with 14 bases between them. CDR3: CASSSRSLHTQYF. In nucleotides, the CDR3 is TGTGCCAGCAGTTCGAGGAGCCTGCATACGCAGTATTTT.

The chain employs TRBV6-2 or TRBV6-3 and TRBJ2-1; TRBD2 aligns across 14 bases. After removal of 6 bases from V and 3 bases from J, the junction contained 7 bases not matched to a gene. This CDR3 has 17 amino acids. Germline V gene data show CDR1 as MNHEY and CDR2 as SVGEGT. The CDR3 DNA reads TGTGCCAGCAGACTCGGACTAGCGGGAGGTCTCTACAATGAGCAGTTCTTC. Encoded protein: CASRLGLAGGLYNEQFF.

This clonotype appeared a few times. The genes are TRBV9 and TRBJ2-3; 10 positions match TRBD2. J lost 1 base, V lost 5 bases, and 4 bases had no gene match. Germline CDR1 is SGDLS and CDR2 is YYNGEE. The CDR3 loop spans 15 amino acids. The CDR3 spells CASRVGLAGTDTQYF. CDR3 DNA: TGTGCCAGCAGGGTCGGACTAGCGGGCACAGATACGCAGTATTTT.

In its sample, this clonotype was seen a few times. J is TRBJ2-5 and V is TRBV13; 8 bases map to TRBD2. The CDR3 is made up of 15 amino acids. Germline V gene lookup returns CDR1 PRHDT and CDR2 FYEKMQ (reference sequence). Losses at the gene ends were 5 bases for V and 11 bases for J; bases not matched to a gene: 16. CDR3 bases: TGTGCCAGCAGCCCCGCCGGGACTAGATACTACGGGCAGTACTTC. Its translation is CASSPAGTRYYGQYF.

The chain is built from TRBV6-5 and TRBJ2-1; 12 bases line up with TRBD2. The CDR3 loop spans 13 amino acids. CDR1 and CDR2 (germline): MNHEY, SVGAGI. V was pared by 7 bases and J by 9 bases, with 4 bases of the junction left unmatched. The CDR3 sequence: CASNLAGGSEQFF. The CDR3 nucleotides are TGTGCCAGCAACCTAGCGGGGGGGAGTGAGCAGTTCTTC.

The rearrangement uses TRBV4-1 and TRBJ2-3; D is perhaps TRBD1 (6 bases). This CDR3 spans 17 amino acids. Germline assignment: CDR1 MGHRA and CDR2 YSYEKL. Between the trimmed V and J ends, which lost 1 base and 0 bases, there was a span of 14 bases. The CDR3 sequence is CASSQASSGASTDTQYF. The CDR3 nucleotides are TGCGCCAGCAGCCAAGCTAGTTCAGGGGCTAGCACAGATACGCAGTATTTT.

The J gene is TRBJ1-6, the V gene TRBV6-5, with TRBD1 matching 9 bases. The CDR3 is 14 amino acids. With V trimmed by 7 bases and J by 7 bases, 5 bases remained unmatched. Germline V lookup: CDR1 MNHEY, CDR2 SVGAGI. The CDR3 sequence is CASTSGTGNSPLHF. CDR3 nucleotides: TGTGCCAGCACATCCGGGACAGGGAATTCACCCCTCCACTTT.